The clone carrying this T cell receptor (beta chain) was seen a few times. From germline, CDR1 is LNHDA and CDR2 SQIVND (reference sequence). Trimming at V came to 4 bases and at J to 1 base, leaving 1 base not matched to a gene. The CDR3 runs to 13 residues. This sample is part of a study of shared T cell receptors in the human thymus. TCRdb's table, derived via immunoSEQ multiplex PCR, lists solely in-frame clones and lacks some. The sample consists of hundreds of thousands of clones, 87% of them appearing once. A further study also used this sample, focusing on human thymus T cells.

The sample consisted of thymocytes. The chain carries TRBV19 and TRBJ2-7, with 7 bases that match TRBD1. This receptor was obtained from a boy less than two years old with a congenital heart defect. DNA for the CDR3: TGTGCCAGTAGTAGACAGGGTTCCTACGAGCAGTACTTC. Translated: CASSRQGSYEQYF.